These 23 T cell receptor beta chains share one sample of origin, sequenced in a study of control samples from healthy donors and cancer patients. Repertoires were generated with immunoSEQ multiplex PCR, while TCRdb's copy carries only in-frame clones and drops some. The top ten clones hold 1.7% of a sample with about 59,000 clones, 80% to 95% of them seen once. Sequenced material: PBMCs. The receptors originated from a man aged 35-49 years with colorectal cancer.

The chain has TRBV6-5 and TRBJ1-2; unclear D gene. This CDR3 has 13 amino acids. CDR1 is MNHEY, CDR2 SVGAGI, per germline. Trimming cost V 6 bases and J 8 bases, with 16 bases left between them. CDR3 bases: TGTGCCAGCAGCCCCGTTGGACCAGCGGGCTACACCTTC. As protein: CASSPVGPAGYTF.

This chain connects TRBV20-1 to TRBJ1-2; D is unresolved. Trimming left V 3 bases short and J 8 bases short, with 7 bases between. This CDR3 region has 10 residues. CDR1 DFQATT and CDR2 SNEGSKA come from the germline V gene (reference sequence). CDR3 sequence (DNA): TGCAGTGCTAGCGAATACGGCTACACCTTC. Translated, it gives CSASEYGYTF.

The chain employs TRBV4-2 and TRBJ2-1, with D possibly matching TRBD2 (6 bases). CDR1 is LGHNA, CDR2 YNFKEQ, per germline. This CDR3 spans 15 amino acids. Trimming took 0 bases from V and 2 from J, leaving 8 bases between them. CDR3 sequence (DNA): TGTGCCAGCAGCCAAGACCCGGGGGCCTACAATGAGCAGTTCTTC. Translated, it gives CASSQDPGAYNEQFF.

The chain links TRBV6-5 to TRBJ1-2, with D possibly TRBD1 on 5 matching bases. Germline V gene data show CDR1 as MNHEY and CDR2 as SVGAGI. CDR3 size: 12 residues. V was cut by 6 bases and J by 1 base, with 6 bases left in between. The CDR3 spells CASSGHNYGYTF. DNA of the CDR3: TGTGCCAGCAGCGGACATAACTATGGCTACACCTTC.

J is TRBJ2-7 and V is TRBV15; 10 nucleotides agree with TRBD2. The V gene's germline CDR1 is LNHNV and CDR2 YYDKDF (reference sequence). The CDR3 is 15 amino acids. J gave up 3 bases and V 5 bases, and 7 bases lay outside the gene matches. The CDR3 sequence is CATSGKAGGGYEQYF. CDR3 bases: TGTGCCACCAGCGGAAAAGCGGGGGGGGGCTACGAGCAGTACTTC.

The V gene is TRBV6-2 or TRBV6-3, the J gene TRBJ2-5; D call uncertain. Germline V gene lookup returns CDR1 MNHEY and CDR2 SVGEGT. V shed 5 bases and J shed 4 bases, with 20 bases lying between them. CDR3 length: 16 amino acids. The CDR3 DNA is TGTGCCAGCAGTAGCCTACCTCAAACGGCCGGAGAGACCCAGTACTTC. Amino acids: CASSSLPQTAGETQYF.

The J gene is TRBJ1-1, the V gene TRBV14; no reliable D call. Trimming left V 0 bases short and J 5 bases short, with 7 bases between. The CDR3 runs to 13 residues. From germline, CDR1 is SGHDN and CDR2 FVKESK. For the CDR3, the DNA is TGTGCCAGCAGCCAAGATACTTGGACTGAAGCTTTCTTT. Protein: CASSQDTWTEAFF.

The table lists this clone with a count of one. The gene calls are TRBV20-1 and TRBJ1-2; unclear D gene. The CDR3 is 11 amino acids. With 3 bases removed from V and 5 bases from J, the gap between germline ends came to 7 bases. Per germline, CDR1 DFQATT and CDR2 SNEGSKA (reference sequence). CDR3 in amino acids: CSASTKYGYTF. DNA of the CDR3: TGCAGTGCTAGCACCAAGTATGGCTACACCTTC.

The genes are TRBV3-1 (or the pseudogene TRBV3-2) and TRBJ2-1; no clear D gene. With 4 bases removed from V and 9 bases from J, the gap between germline ends came to 16 bases. Germline CDR1 LGHDT, CDR2 YNNKEL (reference sequence). There are 14 residues in the CDR3. The CDR3 DNA sequence: TGTGCCAGCAGCCCCAGGACCGCTTATAGTGAGCAGTTCTTC. Protein sequence: CASSPRTAYSEQFF.

V gene TRBV7-9 combines with J gene TRBJ2-7, with D perhaps TRBD1 (5 bases). Germline V CDR1 and CDR2: SEHNR, FQNEAQ (reference sequence). CDR3 size: 15 residues. V was cut by 5 bases and J by 2 bases, with 16 bases left in between. CDR3 sequence: CASSRAGQGTYEQYF. The CDR3 coding sequence is TGTGCCAGCAGCCGCGCCGGGCAGGGTACCTACGAGCAGTACTTC.

The gene calls are TRBV10-3 and TRBJ2-7, with TRBD1 matching over 7 bases. This CDR3 has 14 residues. Germline V gene lookup returns CDR1 ENHRY and CDR2 SYGVKD. The ends lost 10 bases at V and 0 bases at J; junction bases unmatched: 9. CDR3 coding DNA: TGTGCCACAAGAGAGACAGGGAGCTCCTACGAGCAGTACTTC. It yields the protein CATRETGSSYEQYF.

This clone has just one count. The chain has TRBV6-2 or TRBV6-3 and TRBJ1-6; D gene unclear. Germline V lookup: CDR1 MNHEY, CDR2 SVGEGT. Between the trimmed V and J ends, which lost 0 bases and 11 bases, there was a span of 17 bases. The CDR3 sequence is 16 residues long. The CDR3 sequence: CASSYSTHDPGAPLHF. The CDR3 nucleotides are TGTGCCAGCAGTTACTCGACTCATGATCCCGGGGCACCCCTCCACTTT.

The CDR3 nucleotides are TGTGCCAGCAGTGCCCCCCCGGGACGGTCAAAAAAGGACCGGGAGCTGTTTTTT. It translates to CASSAPPGRSKKDRELFF. The V gene is TRBV25-1, the J gene TRBJ2-2; D tentatively reads TRBD1 or TRBD2 (5 bases each). Germline-derived CDR1 and CDR2 are MGHDK and SYGVNS. The V and J ends lost 4 bases and 9 bases respectively, with 27 bases between them. The CDR3 spans 18 residues.

The rearrangement links TRBV18 to TRBJ1-5, with TRBD1 identical over 8 bases. The trim removed 3 bases at V and 8 bases at J, leaving 3 bases unmatched. CDR3 length: 13 amino acids. CDR1 and CDR2 (germline): KGHSH, LQKENI. Here the CDR3 DNA reads TGTGCCAGCTCACCTCCGACAGGGGAGCCCCAGCATTTT. Translating gives CASSPPTGEPQHF.

The J gene is TRBJ1-3, the V gene TRBV7-9, with D possibly TRBD1 on 6 matching bases. V lost 5 bases, J lost 0 bases, and 11 bases lay in between. The CDR3 loop spans 15 amino acids. Looked up from germline, CDR1 is SEHNR and CDR2 is FQNEAQ (reference sequence). The CDR3 reads CASSPTGSSGNTIYF. CDR3 in DNA: TGTGCCAGCAGCCCCACAGGGAGCTCTGGAAACACCATATATTTT.

This clone has a single count. The chain recombines TRBV29-1 with TRBJ2-2; 9 nucleotides agree with TRBD1. CDR1 and CDR2 (germline): SQVTM, ANQGSEA. The CDR3 extends over 17 amino acids. With V trimmed by 1 base and J by 6 bases, 12 bases remained unmatched. The CDR3 sequence is CSVEGGEDRGRAGELFF. The CDR3 DNA reads TGCAGCGTTGAAGGCGGAGAGGACAGGGGCAGGGCCGGGGAGCTGTTTTTT.

V is TRBV5-1 and J is TRBJ1-1; 7 bases are shared with TRBD1. Germline V gives CDR1 SGHRS, CDR2 YFSETQ. The CDR3 length is 14 residues. V was pared by 4 bases and J by 2 bases, with 5 bases of the junction left unmatched. CDR3 bases: TGCGCCAGCAGCCCGGGACAGCGCAACACTGAAGCTTTCTTT. Translation: CASSPGQRNTEAFF.

This sequence joins TRBV12-3 or TRBV12-4 and TRBJ1-5, with D hard to call. V lost 3 bases and J lost 0, with 3 bases in between. The CDR3 sequence is 13 residues long. CDR3 nucleotide sequence: TGTGCCAGCAGTTTCGTTAGCAATCAGCCCCAGCATTTT. The encoded protein is CASSFVSNQPQHF.

The rearrangement links TRBV9 to TRBJ1-2; 10 nucleotides agree with TRBD1. V dropped 3 bases and J dropped 4; count of bases not matched to a gene: 15. This CDR3 comprises 18 residues. Germline assignment: CDR1 SGDLS and CDR2 YYNGEE. The CDR3 coding sequence is TGTGCCAGCAGCGGAGGGTCCCGGGACAGGGGAACAACCTATGGCTACACCTTC. As protein: CASSGGSRDRGTTYGYTF.

This rearrangement joins TRBV9 to TRBJ1-1, with TRBD1 matching 7 bases. The CDR3 has 15 residues. The junction had 8 bases not matched to a gene; V was cut back by 3 bases and J by 3 bases. The germline V gene has CDR1 SGDLS and CDR2 YYNGEE. CDR3 DNA sequence: TGTGCCAGCAGCGACGACAGGGAAGGATACACTGAAGCTTTCTTT. Its protein product is CASSDDREGYTEAFF.

The CDR3 DNA reads as TGTGCCAGTACGCTGGCTGGCTATGGCTACACCTTC. Encoded protein: CASTLAGYGYTF. The gene calls are TRBV19 and TRBJ1-2; no reliable D call. Germline assignment: CDR1 LNHDA and CDR2 SQIVND (reference sequence). Trimming removed 7 bases at V and 4 bases at J, with 10 bases between. The CDR3 has 12 amino acids.

This rearrangement joins TRBV5-1 to TRBJ1-1; D is unclear. Trimming left V 0 bases short and J 0 bases short, with 9 bases between. The germline CDR1 and CDR2 sequences are SGHRS and YFSETQ. There are 15 residues in the CDR3. The CDR3 coding sequence is TGCGCCAGCAGCTTGGACGGGAGGATGAACACTGAAGCTTTCTTT. Translating gives CASSLDGRMNTEAFF.

This clone was seen once. This chain uses TRBV9 with TRBJ2-7; TRBD2 agrees at 14 bases. The CDR3 is 15 residues long. From germline, CDR1 is SGDLS and CDR2 YYNGEE. V was clipped by 3 bases and J by 4 bases; unmatched bases: 3. In nucleotides, the CDR3 is TGTGCCAGCAGCGCCGGGACTAGCGGGGGTTACGAGCAGTACTTC. Protein: CASSAGTSGGYEQYF.